These 6 T cell receptor beta chains were all obtained from the same sample, sequenced in a study of blood T cell repertoires in COVID-19. Data came from immunoSEQ multiplex PCR; TCRdb stores just in-frame clones and leaves some out. The data show roughly 140,000 clones, approximately 80% seen once. The sequenced sample was peripheral blood. The receptor source for this set is a human donor in a cohort sampled during active COVID-19.

The chain combines TRBV5-1 with TRBJ2-3; 7 bases agree with TRBD1. CDR1 and CDR2 (germline): SGHRS, YFSETQ. V trimming: 6 bases; J trimming: 3 bases; junction bases outside the gene matches: 10. The CDR3 consists of 15 residues. CDR3 coding DNA: TGCGCCAGCATTCTTACCGGGACAGAAACAGATACGCAGTATTTT. Its translation: CASILTGTETDTQYF.

This clone has only a few counts. This chain uses TRBV6-1 with TRBJ2-7, with TRBD2 as a possible D gene (6 bases). Trimming removed 1 base at V and 5 bases at J, with 12 bases between. CDR3 length equals 14 residues. Germline CDR1 is MNHNS and CDR2 is SASEGT. CDR3 in amino acids: CASSEGAEGDEQYF. The CDR3 DNA follows: TGTGCCAGCAGTGAAGGTGCGGAGGGTGACGAGCAGTACTTC.

The V and J genes are TRBV9 and TRBJ1-2; no clear D gene. Germline values: CDR1 SGDLS, CDR2 YYNGEE. Trimming left V 0 bases short and J 7 bases short, with 10 bases between. The CDR3 runs to 13 residues. CDR3 amino acids: CASSVDEVGGYTF. DNA of the CDR3: TGTGCCAGCAGCGTAGACGAGGTCGGTGGCTACACCTTC.

This rearrangement joins TRBV24-1 to TRBJ1-1, with D possibly TRBD1 on 6 matching bases. V was clipped by 7 bases and J by 6 bases, with 17 bases between them. Germline lookup yields CDR1 KGHDR and CDR2 SFDVKD. This CDR3 has 14 residues. The CDR3 loop is CATRSGSQGSEAFF. The CDR3 DNA reads TGTGCCACCAGATCTGGGTCGCAGGGGTCTGAAGCTTTCTTT.

The rearrangement uses TRBV6-5 and TRBJ1-5, with unresolved D. V lost 0 bases and J lost 7, with 13 bases in between. The CDR3 runs to 15 residues. The V gene's germline CDR1 is MNHEY and CDR2 SVGAGI. CDR3 DNA sequence: TGTGCCAGCAGTTACTCGACACCCCAGGTGCAGCCCCAGCATTTT. Translating gives CASSYSTPQVQPQHF.

The chain uses TRBV6-6 and TRBJ1-2; no clear D gene. Germline assignment: CDR1 MNHNY and CDR2 SVGAGI (reference sequence). V lost 2 bases, J lost 4 bases, and 14 bases lay in between. The CDR3 is made up of 15 amino acids. CDR3 protein: CASSYPGGGTYGYTF. The CDR3 DNA sequence: TGTGCCAGCAGTTACCCTGGTGGTGGCACCTATGGCTACACCTTC.